This section outlines one T cell receptor beta chain sequence together with its context. CDR1 and CDR2 (germline): SGHAT, FQDESV (reference sequence). V lost 2 bases, J lost 5 bases, and 6 bases lay in between. This CDR3 has 13 amino acids. The data belong to a study of early T cells in non-severe SARS-CoV-2 infection. MiXCR, run by TCRdb on the 5' RACE reads, gives a single entry per CDR3 protein. The table includes approximately 70,000 distinct CDR3 sequences, 9% to 15% detected once. The source is an adult who was a healthcare worker with PCR-confirmed SARS-CoV-2 infection or an uninfected control (not recorded which). The donor label of this sample is uncertain. The chain links TRBV11-1 to TRBJ2-2; D is unclear. Material: whole blood, obtained at baseline. The chain's CDR3 is CASSLRATGELFF. The CDR3 DNA sequence: TGTGCCAGCAGCTTAAGAGCGACCGGGGAGCTGTTTTTT.